This T cell receptor (beta chain) came from a study of graft-versus-host responses after intestinal transplantation. Study details: Anti-thymocyte globulin induction preceded two to four years of tacrolimus and steroid maintenance in all recipients.

As to this clone: Its antigen is unknown.

Post-transplant marrow was drawn from the posterior iliac crest or another site. TCRdb's copy holds only in-frame clones and misses some; the assay was immunoSEQ multiplex PCR. Of 20,000 or so clones listed, approximately 89% were seen once; the top ten hold under 60%. CDR1 is SGHDT and CDR2 is YYEEEE in the germline V gene. Trimming removed 3 bases at V and 6 bases at J, with 5 bases between. The CDR3 totals 11 residues. Study results and limitations: Allograft graft-versus-host to host-versus-graft clonal ratios ran high in patients with graft-donor T cell macrochimerism. Present in recipient marrow, GvH clones included some that appeared first in ileum or blood.

The source material was bone marrow, sampled roughly 130 days after transplant. The rearrangement uses TRBV5-6 and TRBJ2-3; D remains ambiguous. The clonotype comes from a human patient who received an intestinal transplant, so some T cells may come from the graft donor. CDR3 nucleotide sequence: TGTGCCAGCAGCTCCCGGGATACGCAGTATTTT. It codes for CASSSRDTQYF.